This T cell receptor beta chain emerged from a study of Ad26.COV2.S vaccination and SARS-CoV-2 variants (dated by TCRdb to the early 2020s). A note on the overall study: The specificity and breadth of SARS-CoV-2-reactive T cell receptors after Ad26.COV2.S vaccination were assessed by TCRbeta repertoire sequencing. A total of around 32 samples were included in the TCR-sequenced set, comprising around 19 Ad26.COV2.S vaccine recipients, 5 placebo recipients and 8 SARS-CoV-2 convalescent individuals. Findings and caveats that apply to the study as a whole: After vaccination, substantial breadth of spike-specific CD8+ and CD4+ T cell responses was reported. The authors noted that the TCR breadth and depth analyses may have underestimated total T cell responses. Ad26.COV2.S recipients had higher spike-specific TCR breadth than placebo recipients (P = 0.0014). Comparable non-spike TCR breadth was observed between vaccine and placebo recipients, consistent with only spike being contained in the vaccine.

The CDR3 starts with the cysteine, ends with the phenylalanine, and has 14 residues. CDR3 DNA only is kept here, 42 bases in frame from base 1. The germline V gene supplies CDR1 MNHEY and CDR2 SVGAGI. Trimmed from V: 8 bases; trimmed from J: 8 bases; junction bases lacking a gene match: 11. The intended sense of this specimen's time point label: individuals recovered from natural SARS-CoV-2 infection. About this clone: The clone's antigen remains unknown. The record has no base qualities; no much larger clone is one base away.

The immunoSEQ Assay was the method used to sequence TCRbeta CDR3 regions. After extraction, genomic DNA underwent amplification by bias-controlled multiplex PCR, followed by high-throughput sequencing. In the authors' own workflow: To quantify the absolute abundance of every unique TCRbeta CDR3 region, sequences were collapsed and filtered. T cell fraction was estimated by normalization of TCRbeta template counts to usable DNA, with usable DNA being measured through amplification of reference genes present in all nucleated cells. Repertoire TCRs were annotated as SARS-CoV-2-specific by exact matching of V gene, CDR3 amino acid sequence and J gene to a known reactive TCR set. The reference SARS-CoV-2 TCR set was obtained from MIRA and was filtered for enrichment in COVID-19-positive ImmuneCODE repertoires, whereby public or cross-reactive TCRs were removed. Using the MIRA antigens, annotated TCRs were further analysed by specific ORF or by position within an ORF. Breadth was defined as the number of annotated unique rearrangements divided by the total number of unique productive rearrangements, and depth was defined as the summed frequency of the annotated unique rearrangements. TCR breadth was compared between groups using two-sided Wilcoxon rank-sum tests. The table was pulled from immuneACCESS by TCRdb, which kept in-frame rearrangements only. Such tables lose some clones; where checked, under half of the loss comes from unresolved V genes, and the rest has no known cause. That table gives V, J and clone size, and the DNA gave D and trimming. Counted in this sample were under 150,000 clones; roughly 89% of them appeared once. The ten most abundant clones make up 4.5% to 6% of the sample.

The specimen was peripheral blood, collected after recovery from COVID-19. The source is a human donor who had recovered from COVID-19. The chain joins TRBV6-5 to TRBJ1-1, with 10 bases in between that match TRBD1. The CDR3 corresponds to CASSQRGDRGEAFF. The DNA is TGTGCCAGCTCGCAACGGGGGGACAGGGGCGAAGCTTTCTTT.